This entry is about one T cell receptor (beta chain). The antigen is not known. The germline CDR1 and CDR2 sequences are KGHSH and LQKENI. The CDR3 runs 15 residues. The V segment lost 3 bases and the J segment 3 bases; nucleotides outside the gene matches: 6. The data originate from a study of naive and memory T cell subsets. Overall study findings and caveats: Especially in CD8 cells, naive repertoires contained a few larger clonotypes, possibly CD45RA-re-expressing memory cells. Clonotypes are single alpha or beta chains, not paired receptors.

The beta constant-region primer was an equimolar mix of two oligonucleotides covering TRBC1 and TRBC2. Nested alpha and beta constant-region primers with the SP2 primer drove four PCR rounds on ligated cDNA. The cDNA 3' end received a ligated single-stranded oligonucleotide carrying the SP2 primer and a 12-nucleotide UMI. Via MiXCR, TCRdb re-called the UMI-ligation and nested PCR reads, giving one row per CDR3 protein. The sample has 130,000 to 150,000 distinct CDR3 sequences, roughly 22% seen once. The TCR sequence derives from a human donor in good health. The chain links TRBV18 to TRBJ1-1; 8 nucleotides line up with TRBD1. Sample: naive CD4+ T cells from blood. The CDR3 loop is CASSPGQGLDTEAFF. CDR3 sequence (DNA): TGTGCCAGCTCACCCGGACAGGGCTTGGACACTGAAGCTTTCTTT.